What follows is one T cell receptor (beta chain) and its context. This clone occurred a few times. Its target antigen remains unknown. The record has no base qualities; no much larger clone is one base away. Each donor gave one peripheral blood draw, roughly 110 mL on average, collected into heparinised tubes. A BD FACSAria II was used to sort naive, central memory, regulatory and stem cell-like memory CD4+ T cells with a panel that included CD45RO, CCR7, CD25, CD127, CD95 and CD27. Purity was above 95% for every sorted population. PBMCs were separated immediately by Lymphoprep density gradient centrifugation and were stained directly, without being cultured. Samples were stained and sorted in pairs, with one healthy donor and one patient per experiment, so that batch effects were minimized. V is pared back by 0 bases and J by 6 bases, with 8 bases lying between the germline termini. Counted from cysteine to phenylalanine, this CDR3 has 13 amino acids. CDR3 DNA is the only sequence kept; it has 39 bases, read in frame from the first base. Per the germline V gene (reference sequence), LNHNV is the CDR1 and YYDKDF is the CDR2.

The data derive from a study of beta chain features in type 1 diabetes listed by TCRdb under 2018. With regard to the full study: Mean age, gender distribution, total cell number and subset yield were not different between patients and healthy donors. A total of 85 million to 140 million sorted cells were examined across all samples, and the number of cells per subset was strongly correlated with RNA yield. The study compared the TCRB repertoires of sorted circulating CD4+ T cell subsets in recently diagnosed type 1 diabetes patients with those in matched healthy donors. Naive and central memory subsets were obtained from all 30 or so donors, but regulatory and stem cell-like memory subsets were isolated from only 8 patients and about eight healthy donors. The investigation overall reported the following: In all four CD4+ subsets, TCRB CDR3 length was moderately but significantly shorter in type 1 diabetes patients. Naive, central memory and regulatory TCRB repertoires appeared to be more similar among patients than among healthy donors. Because cDNA was sequenced instead of genomic DNA, highly expressing activated cells could be over-represented, though the groups showed no difference in activation or CD3 levels. Shorter templates might have been favored by PCR, but patient and control samples were amplified and corrected together, so both groups would have been affected equally by any skew. Only small numbers of individuals were included in the HLA sub-analyses, which left unresolved whether HLA type had any influence on TCRB rearrangement. Fewer insertions and more nucleotide deletions at VDJ recombination sites were observed in patients with type 1 diabetes, implying thymic rearrangement abnormalities.

All of the isolated RNA was reverse transcribed with the High Capacity cDNA Reverse Transcription Kit, so expressed TCRB transcripts were sequenced. Deep immunoSEQ sequencing was performed on naive, central memory and regulatory T cell samples, with an average of around 3.5 million total reads per sample. After sorted cells were lysed in RLT buffer, RNA was extracted with DNase-treated RNeasy Micro or Mini kits, with the choice depending on cell number. To prevent cross-contamination, every cell subset was processed on its own, while patient and healthy donor samples were processed together. Using the immunoSEQ multiplex PCR, TCRB sequences were amplified from cDNA into 87-bp fragments spanning the CDR3 region. Sequencing of the amplicons was done on the Illumina HiSeq platform. Regarding the original processing steps: PCR bias was corrected computationally using synthetic template baselines, and reads within Hamming distance 2 were collapsed, with unmergeable singletons discarded. Reads were aligned against IMGT to assign V, D and J genes, CDR3 length and insertions or deletions at six rearrangement sites. Within each subset, clonotype counts were normalized to sorted cell number, and only after that were true diversity and Gini coefficients computed with the tcR R package. Repertoire sharing was quantified using the overlap coefficient calculated on TCRB nucleotide sequences. Out-of-frame TCRB sequences from naive cells were analyzed as a proxy for the pre-selection repertoire. The table was pulled from immuneACCESS by TCRdb, which kept in-frame rearrangements only. Such tables lose some clones; where checked, under half of the loss comes from unresolved V genes, and the rest has no known cause. The DNA was the basis for D and trimming; V, J and clone size are from that table. The sample yields over 350,000 clones; about 16% were counted once. Clones ranked in the top ten supply 0.019% of the sample.

Rearrangement joined TRBV15 to TRBJ1-1; no D segment can be confidently identified. Sequenced material: naive CD4+ T cells from blood. This sample's cell subset or site label indicates: true naive CD4+ T cells. This TCR was recovered from a woman aged 18-29 years in good health. The CDR3 protein is CATSRDRRAEAFF. The bases are TGTGCCACCAGCAGAGATCGGAGAGCTGAAGCTTTCTTT.